A single sample is the source of the 31 T cell receptor beta chains below, sequenced in a study of T cell responses to AZD1222 COVID-19 vaccine. Repertoires were generated with immunoSEQ multiplex PCR, while TCRdb's copy carries only in-frame clones and drops some. The sample lists fewer than 150,000 clones, about 89% seen once, with roughly a tenth in the top ten. The specimen comprised peripheral blood, sampled 28 days after the second AZD1222 dose. These receptors were obtained from an adult who received the AZD1222 COVID-19 vaccine.

The rearrangement uses TRBV24-1 and TRBJ2-5; D tentatively reads TRBD1 or TRBD2 (5 bases each). CDR1 is KGHDR, CDR2 SFDVKD, per germline. V lost 6 bases to trimming and J lost 2 bases, with 15 bases between them. This CDR3 has 15 residues. CDR3 in DNA: TGTGCCACCAGTCCCGGGGCAGGAGATCAAGAGACCCAGTACTTC. It is translated as CATSPGAGDQETQYF.

CDR3 in amino acids: CASSISIAGNEQFF. DNA of the CDR3: TGTGCCAGTAGTATATCGATAGCGGGAAATGAGCAGTTCTTC. The rearrangement joins TRBV19 to TRBJ2-1; TRBD2 agrees at 8 bases. Trimming removed 2 bases from V and 7 bases from J; junction bases left unmatched: 4. This CDR3 has 14 residues. Germline CDR1 is LNHDA and CDR2 is SQIVND (reference sequence).

The V call is TRBV5-1, the J call TRBJ1-1; 8 bases are a match to TRBD1. The V and J ends lost 0 bases and 4 bases, in that order; junction bases with no gene match: 2. Germline loops: CDR1 SGHRS, CDR2 YFSETQ. The CDR3 has 14 amino acids. CDR3 nucleotides: TGCGCCAGCAGCTTGGTAGGGACAGGCACTGAAGCTTTCTTT. Its protein product is CASSLVGTGTEAFF.

The chain carries TRBV5-5 and TRBJ2-1, with TRBD1 as a possible D gene (6 bases). Germline values: CDR1 SGHKS, CDR2 YYEKEE (reference sequence). The CDR3 sequence is 15 residues long. V dropped 3 bases and J dropped 1 base, with 11 bases sitting between them. CDR3 sequence (DNA): TGTGCCAGCAGCTGGGGGCTAGGTTCCTACAATGAGCAGTTCTTC. Its protein product is CASSWGLGSYNEQFF.

The chain uses TRBV12-3 or TRBV12-4 and TRBJ2-5, with TRBD2 matching over 7 bases. With 6 bases clipped from V and 9 bases from J, the junction kept 10 bases outside the gene matches. The CDR3 runs 13 residues. The chain's CDR3 is CASRTSATTSQYF. CDR3 nucleotides: TGTGCCAGCAGAACTAGCGCGACAACTTCCCAGTACTTC.

The chain uses TRBV7-2 and TRBJ1-2; the D is unclear. The CDR3 totals 16 residues. Trimming cost V 1 base and J 0 bases, with 12 bases left between them. Germline V gene sequence: CDR1 SGHTA, CDR2 FQGNSA. CDR3 sequence reads: CASSLGLQISNYGYTF. As DNA, the CDR3 is TGTGCCAGCAGCTTAGGGCTACAGATTTCTAACTATGGCTACACCTTC.

The chain is built from TRBV7-9 and TRBJ1-1, with no clear D. The CDR3 is 12 amino acids. Germline V CDR1 and CDR2: SEHNR, FQNEAQ (reference sequence). Trimming shortened V by 4 bases and J by 3 bases, and 6 bases separated the two germline ends. The CDR3, as DNA: TGTGCCAGCAGCTGGGTGGACACTGAAGCTTTCTTT. This sequence encodes CASSWVDTEAFF.

The gene calls are TRBV15 and TRBJ1-4; D uncertain. Germline-derived CDR1 and CDR2 are LNHNV and YYDKDF (reference sequence). CDR3 length: 16 amino acids. Trimming stripped 0 bases from V and 0 bases from J, with 8 bases between. CDR3 nucleotide sequence: TGTGCCACCAGCAGAGATTTGAGTGCAACTAATGAAAAACTGTTTTTT. Its protein product is CATSRDLSATNEKLFF.

The chain recombines TRBV7-6 with TRBJ2-1; D is possibly TRBD1 (6 bases). The germline V gene has CDR1 SGHVS and CDR2 FNYEAQ. Trimming cost V 6 bases and J 0 bases, with 15 bases left between them. The CDR3 totals 16 residues. Written as DNA, the CDR3 is TGTGCCAGCAGATCACTCAGGGGAGACTCCTACAATGAGCAGTTCTTC. Its protein is CASRSLRGDSYNEQFF.

This clone has only a few counts. The V and J genes are TRBV14 and TRBJ2-7, with D possibly matching TRBD1 (6 bases). The CDR3 spans 17 residues. V was pared by 1 base and J by 7 bases, with 23 bases between. The germline V gene encodes CDR1 SGHDN and CDR2 FVKESK. The DNA for the CDR3 is TGTGCCAGCAGCCAAGTAGGTTCAGGGGCCCTGGGGGAAGAGCAGTACTTC. It codes for CASSQVGSGALGEEQYF. The full variable domain, rest sourced from reference TRBV14 and TRBJ2-7, is EAGVTQFPSHSVIEKGQTVTLRCDPISGHDNLYWYRRVMGKEIKFLLHFVKESKQDESGMPNNRFLAERTGGTYSTLKVQPAELEDSGVYFCASSQVGSGALGEEQYFGPGTRLTVT.

The chain employs TRBV19 and TRBJ1-1, with D maybe TRBD1 (5 bases). The germline V gene has CDR1 LNHDA and CDR2 SQIVND (reference sequence). Trimming shortened V by 8 bases and J by 1 base, and 20 bases separated the two germline ends. The CDR3 is 16 residues long. The CDR3 region is CASRQILGHQNTEAFF. CDR3 DNA sequence: TGTGCCAGTCGACAAATCCTTGGACACCAGAACACTGAAGCTTTCTTT.

The chain has TRBV2 and TRBJ2-7, with D perhaps assigned TRBD1 or TRBD2 (6 bases each). Trimming shortened V by 9 bases and J by 7 bases, and 19 bases separated the two germline ends. The CDR3 is made up of 13 amino acids. In germline, CDR1 is SNHLY, CDR2 FYNNEI. The CDR3 here is CARGGSIRMEQYF. In DNA, the CDR3 is TGTGCCAGGGGGGGCAGCATACGAATGGAGCAGTACTTC.

The V and J genes are TRBV6-5 and TRBJ2-5; D tentatively reads TRBD1 or TRBD2 (6 bases each). The length of the CDR3 is 13 residues. Germline V CDR1 and CDR2: MNHEY, SVGAGI. The V and J ends lost 8 bases and 4 bases respectively, with 14 bases between them. The CDR3, as DNA: TGTGCCAGCTCAAGGGGGGTTGGAGAGACCCAGTACTTC. Translated: CASSRGVGETQYF.

This sequence joins TRBV6-1 and TRBJ1-2; D ambiguous. CDR1 is MNHNS, CDR2 SASEGT, per germline. CDR3 length: 15 amino acids. Deletions cut 0 bases from V and 0 bases from J, with 8 bases between. CDR3 in amino acids: CASSEAASPNYGYTF. The CDR3 DNA reads as TGTGCCAGCAGTGAAGCTGCGAGTCCTAACTATGGCTACACCTTC.

This chain joins TRBV9 and TRBJ1-1; 7 positions agree with TRBD1. The CDR3 loop spans 16 amino acids. The trim removed 0 bases at V and 2 bases at J, leaving 7 bases unmatched. Germline V lookup: CDR1 SGDLS, CDR2 YYNGEE. The CDR3 loop is CASSVGATGKNTEAFF. The CDR3 DNA is TGTGCCAGCAGCGTAGGGGCGACAGGGAAAAACACTGAAGCTTTCTTT.

The V and J genes are TRBV7-8 and TRBJ1-1; TRBD1 matches 10 bases. Germline trimming cut 3 bases from V and 7 bases from J; bases unmatched to any gene: 5. From germline, CDR1 is SGHVS and CDR2 FQNEAQ. CDR3 length equals 14 residues. Here the CDR3 DNA reads TGTGCCAGCAGCTTTTCCGGACAGGGGGGTGAAGCTTTCTTT. Translation gives CASSFSGQGGEAFF.

The chain uses TRBV5-1 and TRBJ2-1; 13 bases are shared with TRBD2. The CDR3 covers 16 residues. The V segment lost 2 bases and the J segment 5 bases; nucleotides outside the gene matches: 4. Per the germline V gene, CDR1 is SGHRS and CDR2 is YFSETQ. The CDR3 sequence: CASSLGTSGTNNEQFF. The CDR3, as DNA: TGCGCCAGCAGCTTAGGGACTAGCGGGACCAACAATGAGCAGTTCTTC.

J is TRBJ2-5 and V is TRBV5-4; 8 bases align to TRBD1. Trimming at V came to 3 bases and at J to 4 bases, leaving 5 bases not matched to a gene. The CDR3 contains 14 residues. Germline values: CDR1 SGHNT, CDR2 YYREEE (reference sequence). The CDR3 here is CASSWRTGRETQYF. For the CDR3, the DNA is TGTGCCAGCAGCTGGAGGACAGGGAGAGAGACCCAGTACTTC.

As to this clone: Within the sample, other DNA sequences also encode this same CDR3. J is TRBJ2-2 and V is TRBV6-1; D unclear. The V end lost 3 bases, the J end lost 1 base, and 6 bases lay between the germline ends. The germline CDR1 and CDR2 sequences are MNHNS and SASEGT. The CDR3 is 14 residues long. For the CDR3, the DNA is TGTGCCAGCAGTGAGAGACAGAACACCGGGGAGCTGTTTTTT. Its protein product is CASSERQNTGELFF.

The chain joins TRBV7-9 to TRBJ2-7, with 8 bases matching TRBD2. This CDR3 region has 16 residues. V dropped 5 bases and J dropped 2; count of bases not matched to a gene: 11. CDR1 is SEHNR, CDR2 FQNEAQ, per germline (reference sequence). This CDR3 is CASSPLGAGEAYEQYF. CDR3 DNA: TGTGCCAGCAGCCCCCTGGGAGCGGGGGAGGCCTACGAGCAGTACTTC.

This clone is labeled medium-sized. DNA of the CDR3: TGTGCCAGCAGCTTCGGAGGACAGAGTTTTTATGGCTACACCTTC. Protein sequence: CASSFGGQSFYGYTF. The chain couples TRBV5-4 to TRBJ1-2; maybe TRBD1 (6 bases). CDR1 and CDR2 from the germline V gene are SGHNT and YYREEE (reference sequence). V shed 2 bases and J shed 5 bases, with 16 bases lying between them. This CDR3 spans 15 amino acids.

This rearrangement joins TRBV7-8 to TRBJ2-1, with 11 bases matching TRBD2. J gave up 9 bases and V 3 bases, and 10 bases lay outside the gene matches. Germline V gene data show CDR1 as SGHVS and CDR2 as FQNEAQ. The CDR3 runs to 16 residues. CDR3 DNA: TGTGCCAGCAGCTTGTGGGGTAGCGGGAGGGCCAGTGAGCAGTTCTTC. Translation: CASSLWGSGRASEQFF.

V and J are TRBV6-5 and TRBJ1-1; no firm D call. CDR1 MNHEY and CDR2 SVGAGI come from the germline V gene. The CDR3 contains 16 residues. Trimming removed 0 bases from V and 3 bases from J, with 14 bases in between. The CDR3 spells CASSYSRRPRDTEAFF. As DNA, the CDR3 is TGTGCCAGCAGTTACTCACGGAGGCCGCGTGACACTGAAGCTTTCTTT.

The chain employs TRBV7-9 and TRBJ1-1, with a possible D match to TRBD1 (6 bases). The CDR3 totals 14 residues. The ends were cut back, 5 bases at V and 3 bases at J, with 13 bases in the middle. Germline V gives CDR1 SEHNR, CDR2 FQNEAQ (reference sequence). CDR3 protein: CASSQQGPYTEAFF. The CDR3 DNA reads TGTGCCAGCAGCCAACAGGGTCCGTACACTGAAGCTTTCTTT.

In DNA form, the CDR3 reads TGTGCCAGCAGCGTTAAGGGGCCCGGCTATGGCTACACCTTC. Encoded protein: CASSVKGPGYGYTF. V gene TRBV6-5 combines with J gene TRBJ1-2; maybe TRBD1 (5 bases). Germline CDR1 and CDR2: MNHEY and SVGAGI. CDR3 length equals 14 residues. With 6 bases removed from V and 4 bases from J, the gap between germline ends came to 15 bases.

This chain connects TRBV5-1 to TRBJ1-1; D possibly corresponds to TRBD1 (6 bases). In germline, CDR1 is SGHRS, CDR2 YFSETQ. V lost 1 base, J lost 0 bases, and 10 bases lay in between. There are 15 residues in the CDR3. CDR3 loop: CASSLFNRVNTEAFF. The CDR3 region has the DNA TGCGCCAGCAGCTTGTTTAACAGGGTGAACACTGAAGCTTTCTTT.

The chain employs TRBV2 and TRBJ2-1; D is undetermined. The CDR3 has 15 amino acids. The ends were cut back, 3 bases at V and 1 base at J, with 10 bases in the middle. Germline values: CDR1 SNHLY, CDR2 FYNNEI. The CDR3 here is CASSEYTASYNEQFF. The CDR3 DNA follows: TGTGCCAGCAGTGAGTATACCGCGTCCTACAATGAGCAGTTCTTC.

This chain joins TRBV20-1 and TRBJ2-3, with D unclear. Trimming removed 6 bases at V and 8 bases at J, with 12 bases between. The CDR3 is 11 residues long. CDR1 DFQATT and CDR2 SNEGSKA come from the germline V gene (reference sequence). DNA of the CDR3: TGCAGTGCCCCCAGCTCGACTACGCAGTATTTT. The encoded protein is CSAPSSTTQYF.

This sequence joins TRBV4-1 and TRBJ1-2; D is perhaps TRBD1 (5 bases). Between the trimmed V and J ends, which lost 0 bases and 8 bases, there was a span of 13 bases. The CDR3 sequence is 14 residues long. CDR1 MGHRA and CDR2 YSYEKL come from the germline V gene. CDR3 DNA: TGCGCCAGCAGCCAAGAACCCAGGGAACCGGGCTACACCTTC. Its translation is CASSQEPREPGYTF.

This chain joins TRBV2 and TRBJ2-3; TRBD2 matches at 11 bases. Trimming took 6 bases from V and 0 from J; bases not matched to a gene: 8. Germline V gene lookup returns CDR1 SNHLY and CDR2 FYNNEI. CDR3 length: 17 amino acids. CDR3 sequence reads: CASSDTSGSPSTDTQYF. CDR3 DNA sequence: TGTGCCAGCAGCGATACTAGCGGGAGCCCGAGCACAGATACGCAGTATTTT.

The chain has TRBV11-2 and TRBJ2-5; perhaps TRBD2 as D (6 bases). Germline loops: CDR1 SGHAT, CDR2 FQNNGV. The CDR3 consists of 17 residues. The V gene lost 5 bases and the J gene lost 5 bases, with 24 bases spanning the gap. The CDR3 DNA reads as TGTGCCAGCAGCCTAAGGGAGGACTCCCAAGTTTCGGAGACCCAGTACTTC. Protein sequence: CASSLREDSQVSETQYF. Together with reference TRBV11-2 and TRBJ2-5, the CDR3 gives the full variable domain: EAGVAQSPRYKIIEKRQSVAFWCNPISGHATLYWYQQILGQGPKLLIQFQNNGVVDDSQLPKDRFSAERLKGVDSTLKIQPAKLEDSAVYLCASSLREDSQVSETQYFGPGTRLLVL.